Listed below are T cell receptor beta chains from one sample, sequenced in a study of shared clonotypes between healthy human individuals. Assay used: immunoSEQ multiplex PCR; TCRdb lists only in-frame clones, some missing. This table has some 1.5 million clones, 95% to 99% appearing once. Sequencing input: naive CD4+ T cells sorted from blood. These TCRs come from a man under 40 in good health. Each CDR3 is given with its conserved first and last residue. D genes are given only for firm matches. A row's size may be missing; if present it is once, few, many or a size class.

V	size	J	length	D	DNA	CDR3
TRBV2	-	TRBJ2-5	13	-	TGTGCCGCACGCCGAGGACAGTATGAGACCCAGTACTTC	CAARRGQYETQYF
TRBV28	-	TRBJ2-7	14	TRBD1	TGTGCCAGCAGCCATCCGGGACAGGGATACGAGCAGTACTTC	CASSHPGQGYEQYF
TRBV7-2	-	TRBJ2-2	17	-	TGTGCCAGCAGCTCGAAATCCCCGGTTTCTTGGGGCGGGGAGCTGTTTTTT	CASSSKSPVSWGGELFF
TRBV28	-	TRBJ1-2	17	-	TGTGCCAGCAGGGGGGGAAAGGGCAGCACGGCAAACTATGGCTACACCTTC	CASRGGKGSTANYGYTF
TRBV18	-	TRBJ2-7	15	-	TGTGCCAGCTCACCAAGCCCAGGTCCCTCCTCCGAGCAGTACTTC	CASSPSPGPSSEQYF
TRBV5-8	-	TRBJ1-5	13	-	TGTGCCAGCAGCCCCTGGAGGGGAACAGCCCAGCATTTT	CASSPWRGTAQHF
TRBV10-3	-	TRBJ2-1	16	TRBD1	TGTGCCATCAGTGACCCCGGGACAGGGGGCAAATATGAGCAGTTCTTC	CAISDPGTGGKYEQFF
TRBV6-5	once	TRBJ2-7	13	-	TGTGCCAGCAGTCTGGGGGCGGCCTACGAGCAGTACTTC	CASSLGAAYEQYF
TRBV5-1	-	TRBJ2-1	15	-	TGCGCCAGCAGCGGCGGGACAGACTCCTACAATGAGCAGTTCTTC	CASSGGTDSYNEQFF
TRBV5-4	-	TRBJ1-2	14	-	TGTGCCAGCAGCTTACCAGCGACTAACTATGGCTACACCTTC	CASSLPATNYGYTF
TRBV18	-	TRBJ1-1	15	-	TGTGCCAGCTCACCGGGGACGGGGCGATCGACTGAAGCTTTCTTT	CASSPGTGRSTEAFF
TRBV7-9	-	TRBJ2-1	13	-	TGTGCCAGCAGCTCGACAGCGAACAATGAGCAGTTCTTC	CASSSTANNEQFF
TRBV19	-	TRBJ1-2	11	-	TGTGCCAGTGACGGGTACTATGGCTACACCTTC	CASDGYYGYTF
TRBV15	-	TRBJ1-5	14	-	TGTGCCACCCGAGGGAGTAGGGGGAATCAGCCCCAGCATTTT	CATRGSRGNQPQHF
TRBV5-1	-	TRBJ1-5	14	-	TGCGCCAGCTCCTTGGGGGGCTCGGAACAGCCCCAGCATTTT	CASSLGGSEQPQHF
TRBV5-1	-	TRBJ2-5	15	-	TGCGCCAGCAGCTCACAAGCGCCTCTAGAGGAGACCCAGTACTTC	CASSSQAPLEETQYF
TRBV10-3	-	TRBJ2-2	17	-	TGTGCCATCAGTGTTGGCCAAATACTCACTAACACCGGGGAGCTGTTTTTT	CAISVGQILTNTGELFF
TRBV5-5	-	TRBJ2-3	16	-	TGTGCCAGCAGCTTGATGGGTAGCGGAAACACAGATACGCAGTATTTT	CASSLMGSGNTDTQYF
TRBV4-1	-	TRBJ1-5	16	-	TGCGCCAGCAGCCAAGAATGGGGATTTAGCAATCAGCCCCAGCATTTT	CASSQEWGFSNQPQHF
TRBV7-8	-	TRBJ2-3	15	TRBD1	TGTGCCAGCAGCTCGGGACAGGGTGTAGTGGAAACGCAGTATTTT	CASSSGQGVVETQYF
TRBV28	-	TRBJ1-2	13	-	TGTGCCAGCAGTTATTCCCAGGGGCTTGGCTACACCTTC	CASSYSQGLGYTF
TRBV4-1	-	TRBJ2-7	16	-	TGCGCCAGCAGCCAAACTCTGCGAGGGGACGCTTACGAGCAGTACTTC	CASSQTLRGDAYEQYF
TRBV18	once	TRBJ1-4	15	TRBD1	TGTGCCAGCTCGCCTCCGGGACAGACTAATGAAAAACTGTTTTTT	CASSPPGQTNEKLFF
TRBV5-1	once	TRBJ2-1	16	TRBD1	TGCGCCAGCAGCTCACTCTTGGACAGGGGGTACAATGAGCAGTTCTTC	CASSSLLDRGYNEQFF
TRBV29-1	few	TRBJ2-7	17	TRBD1	TGCAGCGCCCAAGCCCCCGGGACAGGGTCCAACCTCTACGAGCAGTACTTC	CSAQAPGTGSNLYEQYF
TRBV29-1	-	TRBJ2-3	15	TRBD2	TGCAGCGTGAAAGGGACTAGCGGGAGTACAGATACGCAGTATTTT	CSVKGTSGSTDTQYF
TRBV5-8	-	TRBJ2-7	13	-	TGTGCCAGCAGCCGTAGGTCGTTCTACGAGCAGTACTTC	CASSRRSFYEQYF
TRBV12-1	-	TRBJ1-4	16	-	TGTGCCAGCAGCTTTAGGGCAGACGCAACTAATGAAAAACTGTTTTTT	CASSFRADATNEKLFF
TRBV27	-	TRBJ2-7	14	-	TGTGCCAGCAGTTTATTACAGGGAGCCTACGAGCAGTACTTC	CASSLLQGAYEQYF
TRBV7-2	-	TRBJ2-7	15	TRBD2	TGTGCCAGCAGCTTAGCAGCGGGAGAACTCTACGAGCAGTACTTC	CASSLAAGELYEQYF
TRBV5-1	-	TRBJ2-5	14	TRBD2	TGCGCCAGCAGACTAGCGGTTTTACAAGAGACCCAGTACTTC	CASRLAVLQETQYF
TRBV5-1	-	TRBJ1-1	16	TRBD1	TGCGCCAGCAGCAGAGGGACAGGGAGCATGAACACTGAAGCTTTCTTT	CASSRGTGSMNTEAFF
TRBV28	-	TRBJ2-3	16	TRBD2	TGTGCCAGCAGTTTTAATACGCGGGAGAGCACAGATACGCAGTATTTT	CASSFNTRESTDTQYF
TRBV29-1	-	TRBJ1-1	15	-	TGCAGCGTTGCGGTTCGAACTTTGGACTTCACTGAAGCTTTCTTT	CSVAVRTLDFTEAFF
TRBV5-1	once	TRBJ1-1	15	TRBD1	TGCGCCAGCAGCTTGGTGCGACAGGGGAACACTGAAGCTTTCTTT	CASSLVRQGNTEAFF
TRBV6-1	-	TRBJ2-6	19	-	TGTGCCAGCAGTGGATTGTCCCCGGGACATCTCTCTGGGGCCAACGTCCTGACTTTC	CASSGLSPGHLSGANVLTF
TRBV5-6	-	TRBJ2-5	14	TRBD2	TGTGCCAGCAGCTTGCGGGCGGGAGAGGAGACCCAGTACTTC	CASSLRAGEETQYF
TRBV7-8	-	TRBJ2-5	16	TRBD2	TGTGCCAGCAGCCCATCTCGGACTAGCGGGAGGGAGACCCAGTACTTC	CASSPSRTSGRETQYF
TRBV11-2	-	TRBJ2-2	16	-	TGTGCCAGCACCGACCGGGAGCGGGCGAACACCGGGGAGCTGTTTTTT	CASTDRERANTGELFF
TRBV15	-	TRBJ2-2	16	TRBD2	TGTGCCACCTTCCGGGGACTAGCGGCGAACACCGGGGAGCTGTTTTTT	CATFRGLAANTGELFF
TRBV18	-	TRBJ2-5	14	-	TGTGCCAGCTCACCACCGGCAGGCGGGGAGACCCAGTACTTC	CASSPPAGGETQYF
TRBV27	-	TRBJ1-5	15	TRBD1	TGTGCCAGCAGCATAACAGGGGGTGGGAGTCAGCCCCAGCATTTT	CASSITGGGSQPQHF
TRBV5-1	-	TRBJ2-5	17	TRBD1	TGCGCCAGCAGCTTGGGGACAGGGGGATCGTACCAAGAGACCCAGTACTTC	CASSLGTGGSYQETQYF
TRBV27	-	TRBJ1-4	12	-	TGTGCCAGCAGTTTCATGGGGGAAAAACTGTTTTTT	CASSFMGEKLFF
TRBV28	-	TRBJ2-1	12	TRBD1	TGTGCCAGTCGGACAGGTGCAGGAGAGCAGTTCTTC	CASRTGAGEQFF
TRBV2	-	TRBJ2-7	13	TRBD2	TGTGCCACCCGGGGCGGGGGGACGAGGGAGCAGTACTTC	CATRGGGTREQYF
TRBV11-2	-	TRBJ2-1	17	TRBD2	TGTGCCAGCAGCTTAAGGTGGCTAGCGGACTCCTACAATGAGCAGTTCTTC	CASSLRWLADSYNEQFF
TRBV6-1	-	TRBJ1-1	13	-	TGTGCCAGCAGTGAACGAGGGACCCTTGAAGCTTTCTTT	CASSERGTLEAFF
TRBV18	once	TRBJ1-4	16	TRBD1	TGTGCCAGCTCACCCATCAAGACAGGGATGGATGAAAAACTGTTTTTT	CASSPIKTGMDEKLFF
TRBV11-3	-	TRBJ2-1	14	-	TGTGCCAGCAGCTTAAGTCCAGGATCCAATGAGCAGTTCTTC	CASSLSPGSNEQFF
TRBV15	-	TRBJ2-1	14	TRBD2	TGTGCCACCAGCAGAGGCGGGAGTGGCAATGAGCAGTTCTTC	CATSRGGSGNEQFF
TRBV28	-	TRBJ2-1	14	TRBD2	TGTGCCAGCAGCGTTTTTAGCGGGAGCAGTGAGCAGTTCTTC	CASSVFSGSSEQFF
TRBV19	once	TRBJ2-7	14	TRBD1	TGTGCCAGTAGCGTACAGGGGAGCTCCTACGAGCAGTACTTC	CASSVQGSSYEQYF